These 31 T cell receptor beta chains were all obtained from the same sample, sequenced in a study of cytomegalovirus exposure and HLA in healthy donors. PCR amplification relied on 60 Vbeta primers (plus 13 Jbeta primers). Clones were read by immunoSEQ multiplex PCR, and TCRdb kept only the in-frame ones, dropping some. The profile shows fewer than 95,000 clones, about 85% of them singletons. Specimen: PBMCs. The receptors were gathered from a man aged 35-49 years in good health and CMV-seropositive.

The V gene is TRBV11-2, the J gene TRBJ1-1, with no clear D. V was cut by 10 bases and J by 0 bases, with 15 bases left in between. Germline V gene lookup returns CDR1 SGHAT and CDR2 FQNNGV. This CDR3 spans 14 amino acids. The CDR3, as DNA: TGTGCCACCCGCCGCGCTATCATGAACACTGAAGCTTTCTTT. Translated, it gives CATRRAIMNTEAFF.

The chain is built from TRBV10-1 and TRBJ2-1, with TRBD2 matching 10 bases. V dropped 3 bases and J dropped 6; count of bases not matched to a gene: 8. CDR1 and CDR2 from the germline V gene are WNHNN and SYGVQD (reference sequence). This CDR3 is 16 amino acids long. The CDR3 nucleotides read TGCGCCAGCAGTGAACCGGGACTAGCGAACGCCAATGAGCAGTTCTTC. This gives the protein CASSEPGLANANEQFF.

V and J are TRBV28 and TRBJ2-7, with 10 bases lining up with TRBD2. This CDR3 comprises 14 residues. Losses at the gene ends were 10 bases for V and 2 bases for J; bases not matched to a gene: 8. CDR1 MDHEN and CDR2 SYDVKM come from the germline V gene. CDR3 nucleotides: TGTGCCACCATTATCACTAGCGGGACCTACGAGCAGTACTTC. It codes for CATIITSGTYEQYF.

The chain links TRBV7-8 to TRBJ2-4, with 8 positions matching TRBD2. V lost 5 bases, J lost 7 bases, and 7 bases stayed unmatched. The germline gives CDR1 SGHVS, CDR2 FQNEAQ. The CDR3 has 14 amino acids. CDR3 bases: TGTGCCAGCAGCCCCGGGGGGGGCTTCAACATTCAGTACTTC. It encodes CASSPGGGFNIQYF.

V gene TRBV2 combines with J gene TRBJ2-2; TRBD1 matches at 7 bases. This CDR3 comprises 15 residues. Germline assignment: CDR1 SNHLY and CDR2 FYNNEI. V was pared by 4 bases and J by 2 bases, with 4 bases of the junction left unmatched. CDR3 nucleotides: TGTGCCAGCAGTGGCCGGGACAGTAACACCGGGGAGCTGTTTTTT. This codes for CASSGRDSNTGELFF.

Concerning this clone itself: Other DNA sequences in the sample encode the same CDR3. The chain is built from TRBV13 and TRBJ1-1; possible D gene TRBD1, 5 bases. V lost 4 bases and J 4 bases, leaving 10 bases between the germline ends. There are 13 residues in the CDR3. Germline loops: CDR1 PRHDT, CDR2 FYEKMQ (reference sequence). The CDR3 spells CASSSTGLTEAFF. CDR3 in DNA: TGTGCCAGCAGCTCAACGGGACTCACTGAAGCTTTCTTT. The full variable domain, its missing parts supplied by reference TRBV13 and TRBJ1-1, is AAGVIQSPRHLIKEKRETATLKCYPIPRHDTVYWYQQGPGQDPQFLISFYEKMQSDKGSIPDRFSAQQFSDYHSELNMSSLELGDSALYFCASSSTGLTEAFFGQGTRLTVV.

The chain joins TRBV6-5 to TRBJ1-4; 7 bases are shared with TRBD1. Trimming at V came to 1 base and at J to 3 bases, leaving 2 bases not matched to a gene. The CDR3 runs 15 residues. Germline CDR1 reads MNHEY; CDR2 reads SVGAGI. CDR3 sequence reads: CASSYYGTANEKLFF. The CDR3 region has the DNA TGTGCCAGCAGTTACTACGGGACAGCTAATGAAAAACTGTTTTTT.

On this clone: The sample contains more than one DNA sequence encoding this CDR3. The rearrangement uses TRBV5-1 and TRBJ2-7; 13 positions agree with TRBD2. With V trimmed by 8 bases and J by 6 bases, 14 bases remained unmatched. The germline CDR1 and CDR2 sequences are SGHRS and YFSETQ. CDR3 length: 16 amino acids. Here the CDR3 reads CASSTRTSGSRGEQYF. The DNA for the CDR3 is TGCGCCAGTAGCACACGGACTAGCGGGAGCAGGGGCGAGCAGTACTTC.

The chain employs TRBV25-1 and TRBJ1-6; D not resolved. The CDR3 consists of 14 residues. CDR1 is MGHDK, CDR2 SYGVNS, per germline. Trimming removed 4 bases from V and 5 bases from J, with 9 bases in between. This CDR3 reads CASSVGQNNSPLHF. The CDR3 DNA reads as TGTGCCAGCAGTGTTGGGCAGAATAATTCACCCCTCCACTTT.

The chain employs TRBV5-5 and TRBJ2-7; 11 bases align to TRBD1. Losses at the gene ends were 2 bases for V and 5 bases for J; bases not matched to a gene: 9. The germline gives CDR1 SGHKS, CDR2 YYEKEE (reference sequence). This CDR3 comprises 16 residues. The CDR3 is CASSLTGTGGSNEQYF. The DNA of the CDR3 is TGTGCCAGCAGCTTAACCGGGACAGGGGGATCTAACGAGCAGTACTTC.

This chain's CDR3 is CASSTQGRGQPQHF. The CDR3, as DNA: TGTGCCAGCAGTACACAGGGTCGAGGGCAGCCCCAGCATTTT. The chain combines TRBV6-1 with TRBJ1-5; the D gene is possibly TRBD1 (6 bases). The CDR3 is made up of 14 amino acids. CDR1 is MNHNS, CDR2 SASEGT, per germline. Between the trimmed V and J ends, which lost 5 bases and 7 bases, there was a span of 15 bases.

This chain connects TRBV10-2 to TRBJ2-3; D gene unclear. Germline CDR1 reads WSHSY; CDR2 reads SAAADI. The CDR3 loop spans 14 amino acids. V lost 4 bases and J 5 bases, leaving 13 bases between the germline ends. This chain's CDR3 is CASSVGSRLDTQYF. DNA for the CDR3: TGCGCCAGCAGTGTGGGCTCCCGCCTAGATACGCAGTATTTT.

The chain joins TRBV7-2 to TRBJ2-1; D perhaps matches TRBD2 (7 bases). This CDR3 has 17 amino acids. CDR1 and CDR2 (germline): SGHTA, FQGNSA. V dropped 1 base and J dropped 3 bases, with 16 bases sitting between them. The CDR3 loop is CASSLGGAGAGYNEQFF. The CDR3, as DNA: TGTGCCAGCAGCTTAGGTGGGGCGGGGGCCGGCTACAATGAGCAGTTCTTC.

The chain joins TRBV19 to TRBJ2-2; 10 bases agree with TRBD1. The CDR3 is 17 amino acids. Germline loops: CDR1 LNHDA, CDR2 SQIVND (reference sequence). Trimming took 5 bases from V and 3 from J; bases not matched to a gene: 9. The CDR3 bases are TGTGCCAGTAGTTTCGGGACAGGGGCGAGCGACACCGGGGAGCTGTTTTTT. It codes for CASSFGTGASDTGELFF.

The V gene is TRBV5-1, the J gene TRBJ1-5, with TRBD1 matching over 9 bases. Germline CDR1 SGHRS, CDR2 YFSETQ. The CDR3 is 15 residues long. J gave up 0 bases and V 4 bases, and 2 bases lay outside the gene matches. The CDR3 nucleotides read TGCGCCAGCAGCAGGACAGGGGATAGCAATCAGCCCCAGCATTTT. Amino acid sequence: CASSRTGDSNQPQHF.

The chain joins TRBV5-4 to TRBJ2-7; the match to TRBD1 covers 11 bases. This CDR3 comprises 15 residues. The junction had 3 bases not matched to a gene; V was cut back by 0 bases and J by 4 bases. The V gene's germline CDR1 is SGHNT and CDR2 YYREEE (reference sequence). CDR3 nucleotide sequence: TGTGCCAGCAGCTTGGCCGGGACAGGGGGATACGAGCAGTACTTC. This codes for CASSLAGTGGYEQYF.

CDR3 residues: CASRRLAGAGETQYF. In DNA form, the CDR3 reads TGTGCCAGCAGGAGGCTAGCGGGGGCTGGGGAGACCCAGTACTTC. This chain connects TRBV6-5 to TRBJ2-5; 10 nucleotides match TRBD2. V gave up 6 bases and J gave up 5 bases; unmatched junction bases: 9. The V gene's germline CDR1 is MNHEY and CDR2 SVGAGI. The CDR3 spans 15 residues.

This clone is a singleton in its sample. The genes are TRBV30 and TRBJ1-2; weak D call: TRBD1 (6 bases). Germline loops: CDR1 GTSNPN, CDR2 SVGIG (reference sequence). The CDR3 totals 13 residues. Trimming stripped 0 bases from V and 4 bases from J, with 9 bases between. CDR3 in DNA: TGTGCCTGGAGTGTCGGACAGCCCTATGGCTACACCTTC. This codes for CAWSVGQPYGYTF.

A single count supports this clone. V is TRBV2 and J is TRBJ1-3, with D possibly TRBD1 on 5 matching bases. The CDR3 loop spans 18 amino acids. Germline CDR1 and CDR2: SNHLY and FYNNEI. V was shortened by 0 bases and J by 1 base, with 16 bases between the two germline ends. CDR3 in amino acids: CASSEALWTFQSGNTIYF. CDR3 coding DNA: TGTGCCAGCAGTGAAGCGCTTTGGACATTCCAGTCTGGAAACACCATATATTTT.

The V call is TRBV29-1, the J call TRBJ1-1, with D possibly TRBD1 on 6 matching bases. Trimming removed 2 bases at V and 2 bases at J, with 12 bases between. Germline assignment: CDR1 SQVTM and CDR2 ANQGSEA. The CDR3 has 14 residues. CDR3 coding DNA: TGCAGCGTTGAACGGGCACAGGGTAACACTGAAGCTTTCTTT. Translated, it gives CSVERAQGNTEAFF.

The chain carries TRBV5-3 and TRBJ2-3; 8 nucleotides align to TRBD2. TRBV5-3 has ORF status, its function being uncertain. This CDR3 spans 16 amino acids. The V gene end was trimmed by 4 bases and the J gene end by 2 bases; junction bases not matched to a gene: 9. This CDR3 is CARSPQEREFTDTQYF. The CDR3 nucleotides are TGTGCCAGAAGCCCCCAGGAGCGGGAGTTCACAGATACGCAGTATTTT.

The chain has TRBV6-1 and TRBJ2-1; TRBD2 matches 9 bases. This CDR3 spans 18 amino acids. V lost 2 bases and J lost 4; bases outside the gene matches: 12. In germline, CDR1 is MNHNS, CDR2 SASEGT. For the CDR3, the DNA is TGTGCCAGCAGTGAACGGACAGATAGCGGGAGCCTATACAATGAGCAGTTCTTC. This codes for CASSERTDSGSLYNEQFF.

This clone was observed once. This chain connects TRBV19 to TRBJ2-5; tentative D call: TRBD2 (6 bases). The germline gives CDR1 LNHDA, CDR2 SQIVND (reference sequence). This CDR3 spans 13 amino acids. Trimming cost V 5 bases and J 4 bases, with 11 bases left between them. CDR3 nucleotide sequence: TGTGCCAGTAGTCCTCGGGGGAGAGAGACCCAGTACTTC. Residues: CASSPRGRETQYF.

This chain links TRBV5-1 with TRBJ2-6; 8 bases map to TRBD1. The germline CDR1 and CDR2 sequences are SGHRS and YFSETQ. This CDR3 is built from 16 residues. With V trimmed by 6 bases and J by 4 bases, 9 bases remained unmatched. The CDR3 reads CASTSDRGAGANVLTF. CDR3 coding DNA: TGCGCCAGCACTTCTGACAGGGGCGCCGGGGCCAACGTCCTGACTTTC.

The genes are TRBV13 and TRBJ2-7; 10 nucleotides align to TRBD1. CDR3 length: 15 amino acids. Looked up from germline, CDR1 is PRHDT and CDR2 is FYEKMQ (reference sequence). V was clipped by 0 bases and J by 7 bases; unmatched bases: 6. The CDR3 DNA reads TGTGCCAGCAGCTTAGGCCGACAGGGGGCTTGGGAGCAGTACTTC. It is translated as CASSLGRQGAWEQYF.

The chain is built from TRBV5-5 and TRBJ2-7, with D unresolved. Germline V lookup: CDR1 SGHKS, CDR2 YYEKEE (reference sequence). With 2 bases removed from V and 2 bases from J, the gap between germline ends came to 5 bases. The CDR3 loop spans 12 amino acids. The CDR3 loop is CASSFGPYEQYF. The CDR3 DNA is TGTGCCAGCAGCTTTGGGCCCTACGAGCAGTACTTC.

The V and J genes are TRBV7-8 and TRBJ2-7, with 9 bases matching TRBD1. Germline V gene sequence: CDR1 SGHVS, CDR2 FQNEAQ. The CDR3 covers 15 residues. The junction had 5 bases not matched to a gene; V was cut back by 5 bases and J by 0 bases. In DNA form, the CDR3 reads TGTGCCAGCAGCCATGGGACAGGGTCCTCCTACGAGCAGTACTTC. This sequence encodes CASSHGTGSSYEQYF.

Here the CDR3 DNA reads TGCGCCAGCAGCTTGGCCGGGACAGGGGGCTATAATTCACCCCTCCACTTT. Protein: CASSLAGTGGYNSPLHF. The chain couples TRBV5-1 to TRBJ1-6, with 11 bases fitting TRBD1. The CDR3 is made up of 17 amino acids. Losses at the gene ends were 0 bases for V and 3 bases for J; bases not matched to a gene: 2. Germline lookup yields CDR1 SGHRS and CDR2 YFSETQ. Full variable domain (outside the CDR3, taken from reference TRBV5-1 and TRBJ1-6): KAGVTQTPRYLIKTRGQQVTLSCSPISGHRSVSWYQQTPGQGLQFLFEYFSETQRNKGNFPGRFSGRQFSNSRSEMNVSTLELGDSALYLCASSLAGTGGYNSPLHFGNGTRLTVT.

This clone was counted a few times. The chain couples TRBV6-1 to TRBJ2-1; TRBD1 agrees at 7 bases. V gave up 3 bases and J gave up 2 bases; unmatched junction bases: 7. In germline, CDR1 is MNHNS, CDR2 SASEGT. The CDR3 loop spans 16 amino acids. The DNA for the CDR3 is TGTGCCAGCAGTGACTGGGCAGGGGGAGCCTACAATGAGCAGTTCTTC. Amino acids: CASSDWAGGAYNEQFF.

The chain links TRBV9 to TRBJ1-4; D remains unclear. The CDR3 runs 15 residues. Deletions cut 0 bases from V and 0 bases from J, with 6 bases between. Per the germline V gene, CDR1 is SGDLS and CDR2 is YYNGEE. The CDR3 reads CASSVGVATNEKLFF. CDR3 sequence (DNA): TGTGCCAGCAGCGTAGGTGTCGCAACTAATGAAAAACTGTTTTTT. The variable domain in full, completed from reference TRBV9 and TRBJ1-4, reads DSGVTQTPKHLITATGQRVTLRCSPRSGDLSVYWYQQSLDQGLQFLIQYYNGEERAKGNILERFSAQQFPDLHSELNLSSLELGDSALYFCASSVGVATNEKLFFGSGTQLSVL.

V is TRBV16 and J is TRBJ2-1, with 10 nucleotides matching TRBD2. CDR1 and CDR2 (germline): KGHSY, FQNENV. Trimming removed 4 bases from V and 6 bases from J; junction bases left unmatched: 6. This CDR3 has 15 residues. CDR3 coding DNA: TGTGCCAGCAGCCCCAGCGGGAGGGCCCTCAATGAGCAGTTCTTC. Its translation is CASSPSGRALNEQFF.